The sample holds one count of the clone carrying this TCR beta chain. These data belong to a study of T cell responses to AZD1222 COVID-19 vaccine. Germline V gene lookup returns CDR1 GTSNPN and CDR2 SVGIG (reference sequence). The CDR3 consists of 13 residues. Trimming pared 0 bases from V and 8 bases from J, leaving 13 bases between. Using immunoSEQ multiplex PCR, the repertoire was profiled, and TCRdb retains in-frame clones only, with some absent. The sample has 140,000 to 150,000 clones, about 89% seen once. The sequenced sample was peripheral blood, obtained 28 days after the second AZD1222 dose. This receptor was obtained from an adult who received the AZD1222 COVID-19 vaccine. The chain uses TRBV30 and TRBJ1-2; no firm D call. The CDR3 sequence is CAWSVRESEGYTF. The CDR3 DNA reads TGTGCCTGGAGTGTACGGGAGTCTGAAGGCTACACCTTC.